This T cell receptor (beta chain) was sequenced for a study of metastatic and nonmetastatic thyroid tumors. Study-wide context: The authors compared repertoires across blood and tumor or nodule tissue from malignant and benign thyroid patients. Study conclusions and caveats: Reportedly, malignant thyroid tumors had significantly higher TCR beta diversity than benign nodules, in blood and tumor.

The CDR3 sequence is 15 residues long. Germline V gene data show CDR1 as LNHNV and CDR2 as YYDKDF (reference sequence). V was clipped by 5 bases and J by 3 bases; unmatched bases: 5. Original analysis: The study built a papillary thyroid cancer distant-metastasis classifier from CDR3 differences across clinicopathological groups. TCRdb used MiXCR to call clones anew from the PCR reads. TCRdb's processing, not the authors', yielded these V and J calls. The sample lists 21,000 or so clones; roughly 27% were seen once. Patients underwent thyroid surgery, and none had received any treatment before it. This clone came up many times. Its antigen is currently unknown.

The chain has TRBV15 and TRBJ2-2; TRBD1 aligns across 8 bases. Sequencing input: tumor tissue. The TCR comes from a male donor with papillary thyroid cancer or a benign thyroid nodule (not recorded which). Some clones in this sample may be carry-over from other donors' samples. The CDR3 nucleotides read TGTGCCACCAGCTCAGGACAGGGAGACACCGGGGAGCTGTTTTTT. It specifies CATSSGQGDTGELFF.